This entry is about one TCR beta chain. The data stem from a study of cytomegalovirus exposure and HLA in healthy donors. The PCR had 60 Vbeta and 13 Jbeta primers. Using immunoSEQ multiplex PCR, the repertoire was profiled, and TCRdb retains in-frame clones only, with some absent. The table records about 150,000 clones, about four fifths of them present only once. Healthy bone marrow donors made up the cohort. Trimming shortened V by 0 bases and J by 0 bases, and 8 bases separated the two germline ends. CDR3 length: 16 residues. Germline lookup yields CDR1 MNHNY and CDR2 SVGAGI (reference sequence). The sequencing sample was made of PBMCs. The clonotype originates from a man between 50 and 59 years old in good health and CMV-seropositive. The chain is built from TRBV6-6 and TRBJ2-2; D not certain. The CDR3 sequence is CASSYSRVPNTGELFF. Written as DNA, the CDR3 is TGTGCCAGCAGTTACTCACGGGTACCGAACACCGGGGAGCTGTTTTTT.